This T cell receptor (beta chain) was profiled in a study of T cell changes during pregnancy in multiple sclerosis. Produced via immunoSEQ multiplex PCR; TCRdb's table is partial and in-frame only. The data show 40,000 to 60,000 clones, over 80% seen once. V lost 5 bases and J lost 2, with 19 bases in between. The CDR3 sequence is 16 residues long. Germline CDR1 reads PRHDT; CDR2 reads FYEKMQ (reference sequence). This specimen consisted of CD4+ T cells from peripheral blood mononuclear cells, obtained after pregnancy. This receptor was taken from a female donor with multiple sclerosis, enrolled in a pregnancy study. This chain uses TRBV13 with TRBJ2-7, with D possibly matching TRBD2 (6 bases). The CDR3 DNA is TGTGCCAGCAGCGGCCCTGCGCGGGGTGTAACCTACGAGCAGTACTTC. Amino acid sequence: CASSGPARGVTYEQYF.